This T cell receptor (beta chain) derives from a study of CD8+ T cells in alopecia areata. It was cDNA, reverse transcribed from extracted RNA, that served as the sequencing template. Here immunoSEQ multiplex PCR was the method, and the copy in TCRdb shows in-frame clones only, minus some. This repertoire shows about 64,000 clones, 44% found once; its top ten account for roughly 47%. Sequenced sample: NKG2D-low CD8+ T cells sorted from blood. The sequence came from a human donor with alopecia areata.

The CDR3 sequence is CASSPGQGREQYF. In DNA form, the CDR3 reads TGTGCCAGCAGCCCCGGACAGGGGCGCGAGCAGTACTTC. V gene TRBV27 combines with J gene TRBJ2-7; 9 nucleotides line up with TRBD1. This CDR3 contains 13 residues. Trimming removed 6 bases from V and 6 bases from J; junction bases left unmatched: 6. Germline V gene data show CDR1 as MNHEY and CDR2 as SMNVEV (reference sequence).